This record covers a single T cell receptor beta chain. What it recognizes is unknown. Germline-derived CDR1 and CDR2 are SGHDN and FVKESK. Trimming pared 4 bases from V and 7 bases from J, leaving 6 bases between. The CDR3 is 11 amino acids. These data originate in a study of T cells in Graves' hyperthyroidism and ophthalmopathy. The source material, RNA transcripts, was used to amplify TCR beta CDR3 regions. TCR CDR3 regions were first amplified by RT-PCR with HTBI primers. TCRdb recomputed calls from the multiplex PCR reads with MiXCR, one row per CDR3 protein. This repertoire shows 500,000 to 800,000 distinct CDR3 sequences, 45% found once; its top ten account for under 8%. Overall study findings and caveats: Patients with ophthalmopathy were separated from those with stable hyperthyroidism by a 13 V-J model.

The chain is built from TRBV14 and TRBJ2-3; D is ambiguous. Sample: peripheral blood or thyroid tissue (not recorded which). The TCR was taken from an adult man with Graves' disease, either hyperthyroidism or ophthalmopathy (not recorded which). CDR3 sequence (DNA): TGTGCCAGCAGCCCTGGTCATACGCAGTATTTT. Amino acids: CASSPGHTQYF.